Listed below are T cell receptor beta chains from one sample, sequenced in a study of blood T cell repertoires in COVID-19. The table came from immunoSEQ multiplex PCR; TCRdb's copy has only in-frame clones and leaves some out. The data show roughly 500,000 clones, with roughly nine tenths seen just once and around 8% held by the top ten. The source material was PBMCs or T cells enriched from blood (not recorded which). The receptors originated from a woman in her sixties who had recovered from COVID-19. CDR3s include the opening cysteine and the closing phenylalanine or tryptophan. Fields, in order: V gene, CDR3 length, J gene, D gene, clone size, CDR3 protein, CDR3 DNA. D genes are given only for firm matches. A row's size may be missing; if present it is once, few, many or a size class.

TRBV19	18	TRBJ2-1	TRBD1	-	CASSPAGPGQGARNEQFF	TGTGCCAGTAGTCCGGCCGGCCCGGGACAGGGGGCTCGGAATGAGCAGTTCTTC
TRBV27	12	TRBJ1-1	-	-	CASVGGGKEAFF	TGTGCCAGCGTAGGGGGGGGAAAAGAAGCTTTCTTT
TRBV9	14	TRBJ1-2	TRBD1	-	CASSGTGTGYGYTF	TGTGCCAGCAGCGGAACCGGGACAGGTTATGGCTACACCTTC
TRBV5-4	13	TRBJ2-6	-	-	CASSSAGANVLTF	TGTGCCAGCAGCTCCGCTGGGGCCAACGTCCTGACTTTC
TRBV9	14	TRBJ1-2	-	-	CASSSRDGRGGYTF	TGTGCCAGCAGCTCTCGGGACGGCAGGGGTGGCTACACCTTC
TRBV27	13	TRBJ1-2	-	once	CASRRGAIYGYTF	TGTGCCAGCCGCCGGGGGGCGATCTATGGCTACACCTTC
TRBV7-2	15	TRBJ2-5	TRBD2	-	CASSLRAGGEETQYF	TGTGCCAGCAGCTTAAGAGCGGGGGGAGAGGAGACCCAGTACTTC
TRBV5-1	16	TRBJ2-3	-	-	CASSLTGTISTDTQYF	TGCGCCAGCAGCTTAACCGGGACAATAAGCACAGATACGCAGTATTTT
TRBV14	13	TRBJ1-1	-	few	CASSQVRRGEAFF	TGTGCCAGCAGCCAAGTAAGGAGAGGGGAAGCTTTCTTT
TRBV6-5	14	TRBJ1-1	-	-	CASSPGLLNTEAFF	TGTGCCAGCTCTCCGGGACTTCTGAACACTGAAGCTTTCTTT
TRBV4-1	17	TRBJ2-1	-	-	CASSQDWGRGRGNEQFF	TGCGCCAGCAGCCAAGATTGGGGCAGGGGGCGGGGGAATGAGCAGTTCTTC
TRBV6-2/TRBV6-3	14	TRBJ1-5	-	-	CASSYVYSNQPQHF	TGTGCCAGCAGTTATGTGTATAGCAATCAGCCCCAGCATTTT
TRBV15	14	TRBJ1-2	-	-	CATSRDLAVYGYTF	TGTGCCACCAGCAGAGATCTCGCGGTCTATGGCTACACCTTC
TRBV24-1	17	TRBJ1-6	TRBD1	-	CATRRDRTIRYGSPLHF	TGTGCCACCAGACGGGACAGGACTATAAGGTACGGTTCACCCCTCCACTTT
TRBV5-4	15	TRBJ1-1	TRBD1	once	CASTQQGATNTEAFF	TGTGCCAGCACCCAACAGGGGGCAACGAACACTGAAGCTTTCTTT
TRBV21-1	15	TRBJ1-5	-	-	CASSKEWAGNQPQHF	TGTGCCAGCAGCAAAGAGTGGGCAGGAAATCAGCCCCAGCATTTT
TRBV7-9	14	TRBJ1-3	-	-	CASHGHPPGNTIYF	TGTGCCAGCCACGGACACCCCCCGGGTAACACCATATATTTT
TRBV24-1	14	TRBJ2-1	TRBD2	-	CATSAGSSYNEQFF	TGTGCCACCTCAGCGGGGTCCTCCTACAATGAGCAGTTCTTC
TRBV9	16	TRBJ2-3	TRBD2	-	CASSFRLAGRYDTQYF	TGTGCCAGCAGCTTCAGACTAGCGGGGAGGTACGATACGCAGTATTTT
TRBV2	12	TRBJ2-2	-	-	CASSDRVGELFF	TGTGCCAGCAGTGATCGGGTCGGGGAGCTGTTTTTT
TRBV9	14	TRBJ2-6	-	-	CASSDRAGANVLTF	TGTGCCAGCAGCGACAGGGCTGGGGCCAACGTCCTGACTTTC
TRBV13	14	TRBJ1-4	-	-	CASSSTGEGEKLFF	TGTGCCAGCAGCTCGACCGGAGAAGGTGAAAAACTGTTTTTT
TRBV6-5	16	TRBJ1-3	TRBD1	-	CASSYSFGTGLNTIYF	TGTGCCAGCAGTTACTCTTTCGGGACAGGGCTAAACACCATATATTTT
TRBV10-3	15	TRBJ2-1	TRBD1	once	CATEGQDSSYNEQFF	TGTGCCACCGAAGGACAGGACAGCTCCTACAATGAGCAGTTCTTC
TRBV24-1	14	TRBJ1-3	-	-	CATSGSGEANTIYF	TGTGCCACCAGTGGGTCAGGGGAAGCAAACACCATATATTTT
TRBV7-9	15	TRBJ1-3	-	-	CASSPDGGTGNTIYF	TGTGCCAGCAGCCCAGACGGAGGGACTGGAAACACCATATATTTT
TRBV10-3	14	TRBJ1-2	-	few	CAISESQGLGGYTF	TGTGCCATCAGTGAGTCTCAGGGGTTGGGCGGCTACACCTTC
TRBV29-1	12	TRBJ1-2	-	-	CSARELDYGYTF	TGCAGCGCCCGTGAGCTGGACTATGGCTACACCTTC
TRBV5-1	15	TRBJ2-2	TRBD2	-	CASSLRLAGPGELFF	TGCGCCAGCAGCTTAAGACTAGCGGGGCCCGGGGAGCTGTTTTTT